The 13 T cell receptor beta chains reported below all come from one sample, sequenced in a study of CD8+ T cells in alopecia areata. The sample's treatment: oral pan-JAK inhibitor, 5-10 mg twice daily. Extraction of RNA preceded its reverse transcription into cDNA, which served as the sequencing template. Measured with immunoSEQ multiplex PCR; TCRdb has only the in-frame clones, and not every one. The sample has about 64,000 clones; about 45% are singletons. The sequencing here drew on CD8+ T cells sorted from blood, taken at approximately week 36, from a patient treated with tofacitinib. These receptor sequences come from a human donor with alopecia areata.

The chain combines TRBV7-9 with TRBJ1-1; D call uncertain. Trimming pared 4 bases from V and 0 bases from J, leaving 12 bases between. This CDR3 is 15 amino acids long. Germline V lookup: CDR1 SEHNR, CDR2 FQNEAQ (reference sequence). CDR3 coding DNA: TGTGCCAGCAGCTCCCCGAAGAGGATGAACACTGAAGCTTTCTTT. As protein: CASSSPKRMNTEAFF.

The chain joins TRBV30 to TRBJ2-7, with 13 bases identical to TRBD2. Unmatched junction bases numbered 1, after V lost 5 bases and J lost 6 bases. CDR1 is GTSNPN and CDR2 is SVGIG in the germline V gene (reference sequence). The CDR3 runs to 12 residues. CDR3 in amino acids: CAWGLAGAEQYF. The CDR3 region has the DNA TGTGCCTGGGGACTAGCGGGAGCCGAGCAGTACTTC.

The rearrangement uses TRBV18 and TRBJ2-4; TRBD1 is a possible D gene (6 bases). V shed 1 base and J shed 4 bases, with 8 bases lying between them. The CDR3 contains 14 residues. CDR1 and CDR2 (germline): KGHSH, LQKENI. The chain's CDR3 is CASSPRTEKNIQYF. CDR3 bases: TGTGCCAGCTCACCACGGACAGAAAAAAACATTCAGTACTTC. The full variable domain, rest sourced from reference TRBV18 and TRBJ2-4, is NAGVMQNPRHLVRRRGQEARLRCSPMKGHSHVYWYRQLPEEGLKFMVYLQKENIIDESGMPKERFSAEFPKEGPSILRIQQVVRGDSAAYFCASSPRTEKNIQYFGAGTRLSVL.

The CDR3 DNA reads as TGTGCCAGCAGCAGTAGGGACATTGAACCCTACGAGCAGTACTTC. This codes for CASSSRDIEPYEQYF. The chain uses TRBV7-9 and TRBJ2-7; the D gene is possibly TRBD1 (6 bases). Germline values: CDR1 SEHNR, CDR2 FQNEAQ (reference sequence). The germline V and J ends were trimmed by 5 bases and 2 bases, with 16 bases remaining between them. The CDR3 has 15 amino acids.

The CDR3 sequence is CASSGEQGALTEAFF. CDR3 bases: TGCGCCAGCAGCGGAGAACAGGGGGCTCTCACTGAAGCTTTCTTT. The gene calls are TRBV5-1 and TRBJ1-1; 9 bases are a match to TRBD1. J gave up 4 bases and V 4 bases, and 8 bases lay outside the gene matches. The CDR3 runs 15 residues. Per the germline V gene, CDR1 is SGHRS and CDR2 is YFSETQ.

The CDR3 region is CSFMTGPNYGYTF. In DNA, the CDR3 is TGCAGCTTCATGACAGGCCCTAACTATGGCTACACCTTC. The genes are TRBV29-1 and TRBJ1-2; weak D call: TRBD1 (6 bases). From germline, CDR1 is SQVTM and CDR2 ANQGSEA. Trimming left V 8 bases short and J 0 bases short, with 13 bases between. The CDR3 is 13 amino acids.

This rearrangement joins TRBV9 to TRBJ2-1; a possible D gene is TRBD2 (6 bases). The V and J ends lost 4 bases and 4 bases respectively, with 18 bases between them. The CDR3 extends over 16 amino acids. CDR1 and CDR2 (germline): SGDLS, YYNGEE. This chain's CDR3 is CASSQSGASVYNEQFF. CDR3 in DNA: TGTGCCAGCAGCCAAAGTGGGGCTAGCGTTTACAATGAGCAGTTCTTC.

A few counts support this clone. Compared with germline, one end of the junction differs, possibly owing to a read error. J is TRBJ1-1 and V is TRBV29-1; D ambiguous. Germline CDR1 SQVTM, CDR2 ANQGSEA. The CDR3 consists of 10 residues. The CDR3 protein is CSVELQTNYF. As DNA, the CDR3 is TGCAGCGTTGAGCTTCAAACAAACTACTTT.

The chain employs TRBV6-5 and TRBJ2-7; perhaps TRBD1 as D (6 bases). Looked up from germline, CDR1 is MNHEY and CDR2 is SVGAGI. V was clipped by 2 bases and J by 3 bases, with 14 bases between them. The CDR3 has 15 residues. The CDR3 loop reads CASSYRDGQSYEQYF. CDR3 sequence (DNA): TGTGCCAGCAGTTACCGGGACGGACAGAGCTACGAGCAGTACTTC.

The rearrangement uses TRBV7-9 and TRBJ2-1; tentatively, D is TRBD2 (5 bases). Germline-derived CDR1 and CDR2 are SEHNR and FQNEAQ (reference sequence). Deletions cut 1 base from V and 7 bases from J, with 5 bases between. CDR3 length equals 12 residues. CDR3 sequence: CASSLGRNEQFF. CDR3 sequence (DNA): TGTGCCAGCAGCTTAGGGAGGAATGAGCAGTTCTTC.

The chain is built from TRBV9 and TRBJ2-7; TRBD2 matches 11 bases. CDR3 length equals 16 residues. V lost 4 bases and J lost 5; bases outside the gene matches: 11. From germline, CDR1 is SGDLS and CDR2 YYNGEE. CDR3 in DNA: TGTGCCAGCAGCACTAGTTTAGCGGGAGGGAAGGACGAGCAGTACTTC. Protein product: CASSTSLAGGKDEQYF. The full variable domain, in which reference TRBV9 and TRBJ2-7 provide the parts outside the CDR3, is DSGVTQTPKHLITATGQRVTLRCSPRSGDLSVYWYQQSLDQGLQFLIQYYNGEERAKGNILERFSAQQFPDLHSELNLSSLELGDSALYFCASSTSLAGGKDEQYFGPGTRLTVT.

This clone was found a few times. J is TRBJ2-2 and V is TRBV9; D remains ambiguous. The ends were cut back, 0 bases at V and 5 bases at J, with 2 bases in the middle. CDR1 is SGDLS, CDR2 YYNGEE, per germline. CDR3 length equals 12 residues. CDR3 region: CASSVVTGELFF. CDR3 nucleotide sequence: TGTGCCAGCAGCGTAGTAACCGGGGAGCTGTTTTTT.

The chain joins TRBV29-1 to TRBJ2-2; D not certain. CDR1 is SQVTM, CDR2 ANQGSEA, per germline. This CDR3 comprises 14 residues. V was cut by 3 bases and J by 4 bases, with 12 bases left in between. The CDR3 is CSVDERVSTGELFF. As DNA, the CDR3 is TGCAGCGTTGACGAACGGGTCAGCACCGGGGAGCTGTTTTTT.